This is a list of T cell receptor beta chains from one sample in a study of OX40 agonist ivuxolimab in advanced cancers. The table came from immunoSEQ multiplex PCR; TCRdb's copy has only in-frame clones and leaves some out. The table records around 45,000 clones, roughly 82% of them present only once. Sequenced material: CD4+ or CD8+ T cells sorted from blood, taken in a trial of the OX40 agonist ivuxolimab. The origin of the receptors is an adult with an advanced solid tumor such as melanoma, head and neck, liver or kidney cancer. Each CDR3 is given with its conserved first and last residue. The D gene is left open where the match is weak. Size tells how often a clone was seen (once, few, many) or the class of an expanded clone, and some rows leave it out.

abundance,v_gene,d_gene,j_gene,CDR3nt,CDR3aa
.,TRBV9,TRBD2,TRBJ2-3,TGTGCCAGCAGCTCGACTAGCGGGGGGGCCTCGGTTAGCACAGATACGCAGTATTTT,CASSSTSGGASVSTDTQYF
.,TRBV6-6,.,TRBJ1-5,TGTGCCAGCACCCTGAGAGTCAATCAGCCCCAGCATTTT,CASTLRVNQPQHF
.,TRBV9,TRBD2,TRBJ2-1,TGTGCCAGCAGCGATCCTAGCGGGAGACATGAGCAGTTCTTC,CASSDPSGRHEQFF
.,TRBV15,.,TRBJ2-5,TGTGCCACCAGCAGGTCCAAAGAGACCCAGTACTTC,CATSRSKETQYF
.,TRBV19,.,TRBJ2-7,TGTGCCAGTGCCACGAGCCCCGCCGAGCAGTACTTC,CASATSPAEQYF
.,TRBV19,TRBD1,TRBJ1-1,TGTGCCAGTAGAGAGACAGGGGCCTTGAACACTGAAGCTTTCTTT,CASRETGALNTEAFF
once,TRBV7-9,.,TRBJ2-5,TGTGCCAGCAGCTCCCCTCGGAATAGCGGCGAGACCCAGTACTTC,CASSSPRNSGETQYF
.,TRBV5-6,.,TRBJ1-2,TGTGCCAGCAATCGCGGAAGAGCTAACTATGGCTACACCTTC,CASNRGRANYGYTF
.,TRBV7-9,.,TRBJ1-5,TGTGCCAGCAGCCAAGAATCCAATCAGCCCCAGCATTTT,CASSQESNQPQHF
once,TRBV6-6,.,TRBJ2-3,TGTGCCAGCAGTTACTCGAATGCGGCAGATACGCAGTATTTT,CASSYSNAADTQYF
.,TRBV27,.,TRBJ2-1,TGTGCCACCCAGTTTCCTAACAATGAGCAGTTCTTC,CATQFPNNEQFF
.,TRBV5-1,.,TRBJ2-7,TGCGCCAGCAAGGTTGAGAGGGACCTCGCCTACGAGCAGTACTTC,CASKVERDLAYEQYF
.,TRBV6-6,.,TRBJ1-1,TGTGCCAGCAGTTACCACACCGAAGCTTTCTTT,CASSYHTEAFF
.,TRBV5-6,.,TRBJ1-1,TGTGCCAGCAGCTTAGGCAGCAGGAACACTGAAGCTTTCTTT,CASSLGSRNTEAFF
.,TRBV9,.,TRBJ2-7,TGTGCCAGCAGCGTAGCTTCGGGGGCACGCGAGCAGTACTTC,CASSVASGAREQYF
.,TRBV10-3,.,TRBJ1-5,TGTGCCATCAGTACGGAGAATCAGCCCCAGCATTTT,CAISTENQPQHF
.,TRBV7-2,.,TRBJ1-2,TGTGCCAGCAGCGTTCGCGGGACACTCTATGGCTACACCTTC,CASSVRGTLYGYTF
.,TRBV19,.,TRBJ1-1,TGTGCCAGTAGTATTCGAGGGATCAGGGTAAACACTGAAGCTTTCTTT,CASSIRGIRVNTEAFF
.,TRBV5-5,.,TRBJ2-7,TGTGCCAGCAGCTTGGCCGGGACACCTTACGAGCAGTACTTC,CASSLAGTPYEQYF
once,TRBV6-5,.,TRBJ1-1,TGTGCCAGCAGGCCTATCGGACGGTCGAACACTGAAGCTTTCTTT,CASRPIGRSNTEAFF
few,TRBV27,.,TRBJ1-4,TGTGCCAGCAGTCCTAAGGGAGCTGGGAAGGAAAAACTGTTTTTT,CASSPKGAGKEKLFF
.,TRBV9,.,TRBJ2-3,TGTGCCAGCAGCGCGCCGACCGGACTTCCCCCCACAGATACGCAGTATTTT,CASSAPTGLPPTDTQYF
.,TRBV27,TRBD2,TRBJ2-5,TGTGCCAGCAGTACCGGGGGGGCAACTCTCCAAGAGACCCAGTACTTC,CASSTGGATLQETQYF
.,TRBV19,.,TRBJ1-1,TGTGCCAGTAGTATCCGCCCAGGGTCGTCCACTGAAGCTTTCTTT,CASSIRPGSSTEAFF
.,TRBV5-6,.,TRBJ1-2,TGTGCCAGCAGTTTCCCGACGGGTAACTATGGCTACACCTTC,CASSFPTGNYGYTF
once,TRBV6-6,.,TRBJ1-2,TGTGCCAGCAGTTACTCCGACTGGACGGGAGGCTACACCTTC,CASSYSDWTGGYTF
.,TRBV19,.,TRBJ2-7,TGTGCCAGTAGTATAAGACGGGGATCCTACGAGCAGTACTTC,CASSIRRGSYEQYF
.,TRBV7-2,.,TRBJ2-7,TGTGCCAGCAGCTTAGGCGCACAGTGGAACGAGCAGTACTTC,CASSLGAQWNEQYF
.,TRBV5-1,.,TRBJ1-3,TGCGCCAGCAGCTCCACCGGGACACTCTTGCCGGGAAACACCATATATTTT,CASSSTGTLLPGNTIYF
.,TRBV6-6,.,TRBJ1-5,TGTGCCAGCAGTTCGTTCCCAAATAGCAATCAGCCCCAGCATTTT,CASSSFPNSNQPQHF
.,TRBV11-1,TRBD2,TRBJ2-3,TGTGCCAGCAGCCAGGGACTAGCGAGCGATACGCAGTATTTT,CASSQGLASDTQYF
.,TRBV11-1,TRBD1,TRBJ2-7,TGTGCCAGCAGCCTACAGGGGGCCTACGAGCAGTACTTC,CASSLQGAYEQYF
.,TRBV11-2,TRBD2,TRBJ2-1,TGTGCCAGCAGCTTAGATGGGCTAGCGGGGCGCACCTCCTACAATGAGCAGTTCTTC,CASSLDGLAGRTSYNEQFF
.,TRBV7-2,.,TRBJ2-7,TGTGCCAGCAGCTCCTCCGGGACTCCTCAGTACTTC,CASSSSGTPQYF
once,TRBV10-3,TRBD2,TRBJ2-7,TGTGCCACCCCAGGGAGGGAGAGGGAGGACGAGCAGTACTTC,CATPGREREDEQYF
.,TRBV19,TRBD1,TRBJ1-3,TGTGCCAGTACGGGACAGGGGAATACTGGAAACACCATATATTTT,CASTGQGNTGNTIYF
.,TRBV6-5,TRBD1,TRBJ2-1,TGTGCCAGCAGTCGGACAGGGGGGATCAATGAGCAGTTCTTC,CASSRTGGINEQFF
.,TRBV7-3,TRBD2,TRBJ2-2,TGTGCCAGCAGCTTGTATAGTAGCGGGGGAAGGACCGGGGAGCTGTTTTTT,CASSLYSSGGRTGELFF
few,TRBV5-5,.,TRBJ1-5,TGTGCCAGCAGTACAGGGTCAGGGGATCAGCCCCAGCATTTT,CASSTGSGDQPQHF
once,TRBV5-1,TRBD2,TRBJ2-1,TGCGCCAGCAGCTTGACTAGCGGGAGTCATGAGCAGTTCTTC,CASSLTSGSHEQFF
.,TRBV14,TRBD1,TRBJ2-7,TGTGCCAGCAGCCAAAACAGGGGGCACGAGCAGTACTTC,CASSQNRGHEQYF
.,TRBV19,TRBD1,TRBJ2-1,TGTGCCAGTAGTATAAGACAGGGGGCCGGCAATGAGCAGTTCTTC,CASSIRQGAGNEQFF
.,TRBV7-2,.,TRBJ2-2,TGTGCCAGCAGCTTTACCGGGACACTTAACACCGGGGAGCTGTTTTTT,CASSFTGTLNTGELFF
.,TRBV7-2,.,TRBJ1-2,TGTGCCAGCAGCTTATCGGGGACCTATGGCTACACCTTC,CASSLSGTYGYTF
few,TRBV5-1,.,TRBJ1-2,TGCGCCAGCAGCTTCTATGGCTACACCTTC,CASSFYGYTF
.,TRBV2,.,TRBJ2-3,TGTGCCAGCATCGCGGGAAGGGATGCAGATACGCAGTATTTT,CASIAGRDADTQYF
.,TRBV29-1,.,TRBJ1-1,TGCAGCGTTATGAACACTGAAGCTTTCTTT,CSVMNTEAFF
.,TRBV6-1,TRBD1,TRBJ1-4,TGTGCCAGCAGTGGGGGAGGGACAGGGGGTCAAAAACTGTTTTTT,CASSGGGTGGQKLFF
few,TRBV19,.,TRBJ2-3,TGTGCCAGTAGCACTACAGGCACAGATACGCAGTATTTT,CASSTTGTDTQYF
.,TRBV7-2,.,TRBJ2-7,TGTGCCAGTAGCTTAGGTCGGAGCGGACCCTACGAGCAGTACTTC,CASSLGRSGPYEQYF
.,TRBV4-1,TRBD2,TRBJ2-1,TGCGCCAGCAGCCACCTAGCGGGGGGGCAGGGTGAGCAGTTCTTC,CASSHLAGGQGEQFF